This TCR beta chain comes out of a study of vaccination and CD4 T cells after COVID-19. Cultured CD4+ T cells had their DNA profiled by the Oncomine TCR Beta short-read assay. TCRdb re-analysed the PCR reads in MiXCR, keeping a single row per CDR3 protein. The sample includes some 15,000 distinct CDR3 sequences, over 60% of them seen just once. The germline V gene encodes CDR1 DFQATT and CDR2 SNEGSKA (reference sequence). Between the trimmed V and J ends, which lost 4 bases and 4 bases, there was a span of 16 bases. The CDR3 sequence is 14 residues long. For this clonotype: Its cognate antigen is unknown.

Treatment of the sample: roughly 11-day PBMC culture with coronavirus spike peptide pools or control peptides (ViraFEST assay). Cultures of PBMCs, 1.5 million to 2 million per well, were set up with 9 to 10 IU/ml IL-2 and roughly 10 ug/ml peptide pools. The sample comprised CD4+ T cells from blood, cultured in vitro. V gene TRBV20-1 combines with J gene TRBJ1-2; D uncertain. The source is a human donor who had recovered from COVID-19. CDR3 residues: CSATSGHSGYGYTF. The CDR3, as DNA: TGCAGTGCTACGTCGGGCCACTCGGGCTATGGCTACACCTTC.